The 31 T cell receptor beta chains reported below all come from one sample, sequenced in a study of cytomegalovirus exposure and HLA in healthy donors. PCR employed 60 Vbeta and 13 Jbeta primers. Libraries were prepared by immunoSEQ multiplex PCR; TCRdb keeps only in-frame clonotypes and omits some of them. This table holds roughly 180,000 clones, 75% to 90% found once. The sample comprised PBMCs. These receptors all stem from a girl between 5 and 17 years old in good health and CMV-seropositive.

This rearrangement joins TRBV7-6 to TRBJ2-5; D unclear. The CDR3 is 14 amino acids. V gave up 5 bases and J gave up 8 bases, with 18 bases separating them. Germline V gene sequence: CDR1 SGHVS, CDR2 FNYEAQ. CDR3 bases: TGTGCCAGCAGCCTCCACGAAGCAGGATTAACCCAGTACTTC. Protein product: CASSLHEAGLTQYF.

The CDR3 protein is CASIPRPMNTEAFF. The CDR3 DNA sequence: TGTGCCAGCATCCCTAGACCTATGAACACTGAAGCTTTCTTT. V and J are TRBV6-1 and TRBJ1-1; D unclear. The ends were cut back, 7 bases at V and 0 bases at J, with 12 bases in the middle. CDR1 is MNHNS and CDR2 is SASEGT in the germline V gene. The CDR3 consists of 14 residues.

This chain uses TRBV19 with TRBJ1-4; D is unresolved. This CDR3 region has 15 residues. V lost 10 bases to trimming and J lost 4 bases, with 19 bases between them. CDR1 LNHDA and CDR2 SQIVND come from the germline V gene (reference sequence). CDR3 in DNA: TGTGCCACTACGGGGAACGACATCGGTAATGAAAAACTGTTTTTT. It translates to CATTGNDIGNEKLFF.

The chain carries TRBV2 and TRBJ2-2; TRBD1 might be the D (5 bases). CDR1 is SNHLY and CDR2 is FYNNEI in the germline V gene. The CDR3 has 15 residues. The V and J ends lost 6 bases and 0 bases respectively, with 11 bases between them. This chain's CDR3 is CASRWGSANTGELFF. CDR3 nucleotide sequence: TGTGCCAGCAGATGGGGCAGCGCGAACACCGGGGAGCTGTTTTTT.

This chain uses TRBV6-5 with TRBJ2-1; D not resolved. This CDR3 is built from 10 residues. With 8 bases removed from V and 15 bases from J, the gap between germline ends came to 14 bases. Germline V gene sequence: CDR1 MNHEY, CDR2 SVGAGI. CDR3 bases: TGTGCCAGCCCCCTTCCGTTGCGGTTCTTC. This encodes CASPLPLRFF.

This chain connects TRBV11-2 to TRBJ2-7; TRBD1 matches 8 bases. Trimming took 1 base from V and 2 from J; bases not matched to a gene: 10. The germline V gene has CDR1 SGHAT and CDR2 FQNNGV. The CDR3 has 17 residues. DNA for the CDR3: TGTGCCAGCAGCTTAGGGGCCCTAGACAGGGGACCCTACGAGCAGTACTTC. The encoded protein is CASSLGALDRGPYEQYF.

The CDR3, as DNA: TGTGCCAGCAGCCGCCCCGGGACTAGCGGAGGCACAGATACGCAGTATTTT. Amino acid sequence: CASSRPGTSGGTDTQYF. The rearrangement uses TRBV7-2 and TRBJ2-3; TRBD2 matches 11 bases. The CDR3 is made up of 17 amino acids. The V gene's germline CDR1 is SGHTA and CDR2 FQGNSA. The junction had 8 bases not matched to a gene; V was cut back by 5 bases and J by 1 base.

The chain employs TRBV13 and TRBJ1-1, with D possibly TRBD1 on 5 matching bases. Trimming shortened V by 6 bases and J by 4 bases, and 6 bases separated the two germline ends. The CDR3 contains 11 residues. The germline V gene has CDR1 PRHDT and CDR2 FYEKMQ (reference sequence). CDR3 sequence (DNA): TGTGCCAGCAGAAGGGGCACTGAAGCTTTCTTT. This translates into CASRRGTEAFF.

The rearrangement uses TRBV2 and TRBJ1-1, with 9 bases that match TRBD1. CDR1 is SNHLY, CDR2 FYNNEI, per germline. With V trimmed by 7 bases and J by 0 bases, 6 bases remained unmatched. This CDR3 is 15 amino acids long. CDR3 coding DNA: TGTGCCAGCACCGAACAGGGGGCTTTGAACACTGAAGCTTTCTTT. Its translation: CASTEQGALNTEAFF.

This chain joins TRBV7-9 and TRBJ2-7; a possible D gene is TRBD1 (5 bases). This CDR3 is 13 amino acids long. Trimming took off 3 bases at V and 4 bases at J, with 10 bases between the two ends. Germline loops: CDR1 SEHNR, CDR2 FQNEAQ (reference sequence). CDR3 nucleotides: TGTGCCAGCAGCTTCTGGGGCCCTTACGAGCAGTACTTC. This sequence encodes CASSFWGPYEQYF.

The V gene is TRBV4-1, the J gene TRBJ1-1; the match to TRBD1 covers 8 bases. Germline trimming cut 4 bases from V and 1 base from J; bases unmatched to any gene: 11. The germline gives CDR1 MGHRA, CDR2 YSYEKL. CDR3 size: 17 residues. The CDR3 sequence is CASSPQDRTGPNTEAFF. DNA for the CDR3: TGCGCCAGCAGCCCTCAAGACCGGACAGGGCCGAACACTGAAGCTTTCTTT.

This clone appeared a few times. The chain carries TRBV29-1 and TRBJ2-3; 7 bases match TRBD1. The CDR3 is made up of 12 amino acids. Germline V lookup: CDR1 SQVTM, CDR2 ANQGSEA. V gave up 6 bases and J gave up 10 bases; unmatched junction bases: 10. In nucleotides, the CDR3 is TGCAGCGTATATCGACAGGGTGAGGCGCAGTATTTT. This codes for CSVYRQGEAQYF.

Only one count was recorded for this clone. The gene calls are TRBV7-2 and TRBJ2-1; D might be TRBD1 (5 bases). The CDR3 contains 14 residues. V was cut by 0 bases and J by 7 bases, with 10 bases left in between. Germline CDR1 is SGHTA and CDR2 is FQGNSA. CDR3 bases: TGTGCCAGCAGCTTAGCCTCTAGGGGAAATGAGCAGTTCTTC. It specifies CASSLASRGNEQFF.

The rearrangement joins TRBV5-1 to TRBJ2-7, with TRBD1 identical over 9 bases. V lost 5 bases to trimming and J lost 3 bases; unmatched junction nucleotides: 21. CDR3 length: 19 residues. CDR1 and CDR2 from the germline V gene are SGHRS and YFSETQ. The CDR3 loop is CASRLELRQGVNPFYEQYF. DNA for the CDR3: TGCGCCAGCAGACTCGAGCTAAGACAGGGGGTGAACCCTTTCTACGAGCAGTACTTC.

In this sample, this clone turned up a few times. The CDR3 nucleotides are TGTGCCTGGGATAGCGGGGGGAGCTCCTACAATGAGCAGTTCTTC. Residues: CAWDSGGSSYNEQFF. The chain combines TRBV30 with TRBJ2-1, with 10 bases identical to TRBD2. The V gene's germline CDR1 is GTSNPN and CDR2 SVGIG (reference sequence). Unmatched junction bases numbered 4, after V lost 5 bases and J lost 0 bases. The length of the CDR3 is 15 residues.

This chain joins TRBV6-1 and TRBJ2-2; 8 nucleotides align to TRBD1. This CDR3 spans 14 amino acids. Germline-derived CDR1 and CDR2 are MNHNS and SASEGT. J lost 9 bases, V lost 7 bases, and 10 bases had no gene match. The DNA of the CDR3 is TGTGCCAGCAAGGGGACAGGACGCTTCTGGGAGCTGTTTTTT. It specifies CASKGTGRFWELFF.

The gene calls are TRBV30 and TRBJ1-5; a weak D match, TRBD1 (5 bases). The germline gives CDR1 GTSNPN, CDR2 SVGIG (reference sequence). Deletions cut 3 bases from V and 6 bases from J, with 18 bases between. This CDR3 contains 15 residues. The CDR3 here is CAWSYKQGGSQPQHF. The CDR3 coding sequence is TGTGCCTGGAGCTACAAGCAGGGTGGCAGTCAGCCCCAGCATTTT.

This clone showed up just a few times. CDR3 bases: TGTGCCAGCAGCTCTGGGACAGGGGTCGGGGAGCTGTTTTTT. Translated: CASSSGTGVGELFF. The V and J genes are TRBV7-3 and TRBJ2-2; 10 nucleotides agree with TRBD1. V lost 4 bases to trimming and J lost 7 bases; unmatched junction nucleotides: 3. The CDR3 totals 14 residues. CDR1 and CDR2 (germline): SGHTA, FQGTGA.

In its sample, this clone was seen a few times. The chain carries TRBV6-5 and TRBJ2-7, with D possibly being TRBD1 (6 bases). In germline, CDR1 is MNHEY, CDR2 SVGAGI. The CDR3 runs 14 residues. The germline V and J ends were trimmed by 5 bases and 2 bases, with 13 bases remaining between them. The DNA of the CDR3 is TGTGCCAGCAGTCATAGGGGGAAACCCTACGAGCAGTACTTC. This gives the protein CASSHRGKPYEQYF.

A few counts support this clone. The chain links TRBV6-6 to TRBJ1-5, with a weak D call TRBD1 (5 bases). Germline V gene lookup returns CDR1 MNHNY and CDR2 SVGAGI (reference sequence). The V and J ends lost 0 bases and 2 bases respectively, with 5 bases between them. The CDR3 runs 14 residues. The chain's CDR3 is CASSYSRGNQPQHF. The CDR3 nucleotides read TGTGCCAGCAGTTACTCCAGGGGCAATCAGCCCCAGCATTTT.

The genes are TRBV25-1 and TRBJ1-2, with 7 bases identical to TRBD1. From germline, CDR1 is MGHDK and CDR2 SYGVNS. The CDR3 totals 14 residues. The trim removed 2 bases at V and 7 bases at J, leaving 7 bases unmatched. The CDR3: CASSEQTGVAGYTF. CDR3 in DNA: TGTGCCAGCAGTGAACAAACAGGGGTTGCTGGCTACACCTTC.

This rearrangement joins TRBV7-9 to TRBJ1-2; D not resolved. Looked up from germline, CDR1 is SEHNR and CDR2 is FQNEAQ (reference sequence). The V end was cut by 1 base, the J end by 4 bases, with 7 bases between. The CDR3 contains 13 residues. The CDR3 coding sequence is TGTGCCAGCAGCTTAGGAGTTAGCTATGGCTACACCTTC. Encoded protein: CASSLGVSYGYTF.

The genes are TRBV10-3 and TRBJ2-1; 10 nucleotides align to TRBD2. The length of the CDR3 is 16 residues. With V trimmed by 7 bases and J by 0 bases, 6 bases remained unmatched. CDR1 ENHRY and CDR2 SYGVKD come from the germline V gene. Here the CDR3 reads CAIKTGLADSYNEQFF. CDR3 nucleotide sequence: TGTGCCATCAAGACAGGACTAGCGGACTCCTACAATGAGCAGTTCTTC.

The genes are TRBV7-9 and TRBJ2-7; tentatively, D is TRBD1 (6 bases). This CDR3 spans 15 amino acids. CDR1 SEHNR and CDR2 FQNEAQ come from the germline V gene (reference sequence). V lost 5 bases and J lost 2, with 16 bases in between. The CDR3 coding sequence is TGTGCCAGCAGCCAATACAAAACAGGGACCTACGAGCAGTACTTC. As protein: CASSQYKTGTYEQYF. Filled out from reference TRBV7-9 and TRBJ2-7, the complete variable domain reads DTGVSQNPRHKITKRGQNVTFRCDPISEHNRLYWYRQTLGQGPEFLTYFQNEAQLEKSRLLSDRFSAERPKGSFSTLEIQRTEQGDSAMYLCASSQYKTGTYEQYFGPGTRLTVT.

The chain links TRBV11-2 to TRBJ2-5; 11 positions agree with TRBD2. The V segment lost 3 bases and the J segment 2 bases; nucleotides outside the gene matches: 11. CDR1 is SGHAT, CDR2 FQNNGV, per germline. The CDR3 runs 18 residues. CDR3 sequence: CASSFGASGRRSQETQYF. DNA of the CDR3: TGTGCCAGCAGCTTCGGGGCTAGCGGGAGGCGGTCTCAAGAGACCCAGTACTTC.

The chain recombines TRBV5-6 with TRBJ2-7, with 9 bases aligning to TRBD1. CDR3 length equals 16 residues. The V and J ends lost 0 bases and 5 bases, in that order; junction bases with no gene match: 9. Germline V gene data show CDR1 as SGHDT and CDR2 as YYEEEE. CDR3 bases: TGTGCCAGCAGCTTGGCCCTCGGGACAGGGCACAACGAGCAGTACTTC. Translation gives CASSLALGTGHNEQYF. Variable domain in full (rest from reference TRBV5-6 and TRBJ2-7): DAGVTQSPTHLIKTRGQQVTLRCSPKSGHDTVSWYQQALGQGPQFIFQYYEEEERQRGNFPDRFSGHQFPNYSSELNVNALLLGDSALYLCASSLALGTGHNEQYFGPGTRLTVT.

This clone has just one count. The chain links TRBV7-3 to TRBJ1-1, with D unclear. CDR3 length: 14 residues. V was cut by 5 bases and J by 3 bases, with 13 bases left in between. From germline, CDR1 is SGHTA and CDR2 FQGTGA. The DNA of the CDR3 is TGTGCCAGCAGCCTTGACCCGGGATACACTGAAGCTTTCTTT. This translates into CASSLDPGYTEAFF.

V and J are TRBV6-1 and TRBJ2-1; the D is unclear. Germline lookup yields CDR1 MNHNS and CDR2 SASEGT. With 8 bases removed from V and 9 bases from J, the gap between germline ends came to 20 bases. This CDR3 is 14 amino acids long. CDR3 residues: CASEAPPQISEQFF. Written as DNA, the CDR3 is TGTGCCAGCGAGGCCCCCCCCCAAATCAGTGAGCAGTTCTTC.

V is TRBV25-1 and J is TRBJ2-5; D is possibly TRBD2 (5 bases). Trimming took 5 bases from V and 3 from J, leaving 16 bases between them. Per germline, CDR1 MGHDK and CDR2 SYGVNS. The CDR3 contains 15 residues. This chain's CDR3 is CASSFGGRAKETQYF. DNA of the CDR3: TGTGCCAGCAGTTTCGGCGGGCGAGCCAAAGAGACCCAGTACTTC.

The rearrangement joins TRBV6-5 to TRBJ2-7; D is ambiguous. The germline V gene has CDR1 MNHEY and CDR2 SVGAGI. This CDR3 has 13 residues. Trimming took off 2 bases at V and 3 bases at J, with 8 bases between the two ends. The CDR3 DNA sequence: TGTGCCAGCAGTTACGTGACGGGCTACGAGCAGTACTTC. Its protein is CASSYVTGYEQYF.

The V gene is TRBV5-4, the J gene TRBJ2-3; no definite D call. This CDR3 has 11 amino acids. Germline V gene lookup returns CDR1 SGHNT and CDR2 YYREEE (reference sequence). V shed 4 bases and J shed 7 bases, with 7 bases lying between them. The CDR3 is CASSKENTQYF. The DNA of the CDR3 is TGTGCCAGCAGCAAGGAGAATACGCAGTATTTT.